What follows are 22 T cell receptor beta chains derived from one specimen sequenced in a study of tumor-infiltrating lymphocytes in primary liver carcinoma. From 500 to 600 ng of total RNA, TCR beta-specific cDNA was reverse-transcribed using a constant-region primer. Three nested multiplex PCR rounds, a slightly modified ARM-PCR, produced the libraries for TCR beta. The first two PCR rounds, around 10 cycles each, used TRBV1-TRBV30 forward primers and a C-beta reverse primer. TCRdb passed the multiplex PCR reads through MiXCR, listing each CDR3 protein once. The sample has roughly 86,000 distinct CDR3 sequences; around 68% are singletons. The source material, about 17-31 mg of unsorted bulk tissue, was used to co-extract RNA and DNA. The sequencing sample was made of tumor-adjacent normal liver tissue. The receptors were gathered from a man in his forties with primary liver carcinoma and hepatitis B virus infection.

On this clonotype itself: Its ends do not fully match the called genes, so a read error is possible. J is TRBJ2-7 and V is TRBV29-1; TRBD2 agrees at 11 bases. Germline V CDR1 and CDR2: SQVTM, ANQGSEA. The CDR3 sequence is 15 residues long. CDR3 nucleotides: TGCATCGTTGAAACCCCGCTAGCGGGAGGCTACGAGCAGTATTTC. It encodes CIVETPLAGGYEQYF.

In this sample, this clonotype is medium-sized. V usage is TRBV29-1 and J usage is TRBJ2-3, with 8 positions matching TRBD2. This CDR3 has 14 residues. Germline values: CDR1 SQVTM, CDR2 ANQGSEA. The V segment lost 5 bases and the J segment 5 bases; nucleotides outside the gene matches: 9. In nucleotides, the CDR3 is TGCAGCGTTTCGGGAGGGCCGGTGGGAGATACGCAGTATTTT. Its protein product is CSVSGGPVGDTQYF.

This clonotype has just one count. A much more abundant neighbour one base away suggests this may be a read error. The rearrangement joins TRBV5-6 to TRBJ2-3, with a possible D match to TRBD1 (6 bases). Per the germline V gene, CDR1 is SGHDT and CDR2 is YYEEEE. The length of the CDR3 is 19 residues. V shed 0 bases and J shed 0 bases, with 20 bases lying between them. The CDR3 DNA sequence: TGTGCCAGCAGCTTGGCCGGATCTGTAAGGGACACCAGCACAGATACGCAGTATTTT. It translates to CASSLAGSVRDTSTDTQYF.

A word on this clonotype: One junction end does not reproduce the germline sequence, and a read error may be involved. The rearrangement joins TRBV6-5 to TRBJ2-5, with 9 bases identical to TRBD2. The V gene's germline CDR1 is MNHEY and CDR2 SVGAGI. The CDR3 contains 15 residues. The CDR3 reads CASRISGRVQETQYF. The CDR3 DNA reads as TGTGCTAGCAGGATTAGCGGGAGAGTCCAAGAGACCCAGTACTTC.

In the case of this clonotype: Since the CDR3 does not end with the conserved phenylalanine or tryptophan, this likely comes from a read error. V is TRBV6-5 and J is TRBJ2-2, with D hard to call. Germline V gene data show CDR1 as MNHEY and CDR2 as SVGAGI. This CDR3 region has 17 residues. Between the trimmed V and J ends, which lost 5 bases and 1 base, there was a span of 17 bases. The CDR3 DNA reads TGTGCCAGCAGTCTTAGCCCACCTGGAGTGAACACCGGGGAGCTGTTTTTA. It is translated as CASSLSPPGVNTGELFL.

Many counts were recorded for this clonotype. The chain links TRBV5-4 to TRBJ2-7; D may be TRBD2 (7 bases). Looked up from germline, CDR1 is SGHNT and CDR2 is YYREEE (reference sequence). This CDR3 contains 15 residues. V lost 2 bases, J lost 2 bases, and 14 bases lay in between. CDR3 region: CASSLAGQPTYEQYF. The CDR3 DNA follows: TGTGCCAGCAGCTTAGCGGGACAACCAACCTACGAGCAGTACTTC.

V usage is TRBV28 and J usage is TRBJ2-2; no clear D. V lost 6 bases to trimming and J lost 5 bases, with 10 bases between them. The CDR3 runs to 13 residues. Germline V gives CDR1 MDHEN, CDR2 SYDVKM. The CDR3 bases are TGTGCCAGCAGCCTATTCCAAACCGGGGAGCTGTTTTTT. It codes for CASSLFQTGELFF.

This clonotype was detected ten times or more. The CDR3 region is CASSQEEGDYGYTF. The CDR3 DNA reads as TGCGCCAGCAGCCAAGAAGAAGGGGACTATGGCTACACCTTC. The chain is built from TRBV4-1 and TRBJ1-2; tentatively, D is TRBD1 (5 bases). Per the germline V gene, CDR1 is MGHRA and CDR2 is YSYEKL. The CDR3 has 14 amino acids. The ends were cut back, 0 bases at V and 3 bases at J, with 8 bases in the middle.

With regard to this clonotype: This may be a read error: a much more frequent sequence differs by one nucleotide. The chain joins TRBV5-4 to TRBJ1-6; D is undetermined. Trimming left V 1 base short and J 9 bases short, with 8 bases between. This CDR3 spans 13 amino acids. Germline V CDR1 and CDR2: SGHNT, YYREEE (reference sequence). The CDR3 spells CASSLLGSSPLHF. The CDR3, as DNA: TGTGCCAGCAGCTTGTTAGGGAGTTCACCCCTCCACTTT.

On this clonotype: A much larger clone differs by one base, so this may be a read error. V is TRBV2 and J is TRBJ2-7; possibly TRBD1 for D (5 bases). This CDR3 has 14 amino acids. The V gene's germline CDR1 is SNHLY and CDR2 FYNNEI. The CDR3, as DNA: TGTGGCAGCAGTGAAGCCGACAGAACCTACGAGCAGTACTTC. Its translation is CGSSEADRTYEQYF.

This clonotype occurred many times. This rearrangement joins TRBV13 to TRBJ2-1, with D possibly being TRBD2 (6 bases). CDR1 and CDR2 from the germline V gene are PRHDT and FYEKMQ (reference sequence). The CDR3 consists of 11 residues. V dropped 2 bases and J dropped 12 bases, with 8 bases sitting between them. The CDR3 DNA reads TGTGCCAGCAGCTTAAGGGACTTGCAGTTCTTC. This encodes CASSLRDLQFF.

Remarks on this clonotype: One end of the junction fails to match germline, which may point to a read error. The chain links TRBV7-8 to TRBJ2-3, with 8 positions matching TRBD2. CDR1 and CDR2 (germline): SGHVS, FQNEAQ. The CDR3 length is 17 residues. The CDR3 reads CAGSLAQTGGPHDTQYF. The CDR3 DNA reads as TGTGCCGGCAGTTTAGCCCAAACGGGAGGGCCACATGATACGCAGTATTTT.

As to this clonotype: A read error may produce the germline difference seen at one junction end. This chain joins TRBV4-2 and TRBJ2-1, with a tentative D call TRBD2 (6 bases). The CDR3 has 17 amino acids. Per the germline V gene, CDR1 is LGHNA and CDR2 is YNFKEQ. The CDR3 spells CASSQDNRRADYNEQFF. Written as DNA, the CDR3 is TGTGCCAGCAGCCAAGATAACAGGAGGGCAGACTACAATGAGCAATTCTTC.

This clonotype was seen at least ten times. The chain recombines TRBV10-1 with TRBJ2-7; D remains unclear. Germline loops: CDR1 WNHNN, CDR2 SYGVQD (reference sequence). Trimming left V 11 bases short and J 7 bases short, with 9 bases between. This CDR3 is built from 9 residues. CDR3 nucleotide sequence: TGCGCCGAATCTCAAGAGCAGTACTTC. Its translation is CAESQEQYF.

With regard to this clonotype: This may be a read error: a much more frequent sequence differs by one nucleotide. The J gene is TRBJ2-5, the V gene TRBV6-1; no reliable D call. Per the germline V gene, CDR1 is MNHNS and CDR2 is SASEGT. The CDR3 contains 13 residues. Here the CDR3 reads CASSRGPEETLYF. In nucleotides, the CDR3 is TGTGCCAGCTCCAGAGGACCCGAAGAGACCCTGTACTTC.

About this clonotype: A much larger clone differs from this one at a single base, so this may be a read error. The chain combines TRBV10-3 with TRBJ2-6; D is perhaps TRBD1 or TRBD2 (5 bases each). V lost 8 bases and J 0 bases, leaving 23 bases between the germline ends. The CDR3 consists of 19 residues. Germline V gene sequence: CDR1 ENHRY, CDR2 SYGVKD. Here the CDR3 DNA reads TGTGCCATCTGTGTGGGACGTATCGGCTTAAACTCTGGGGCCAACGTCCTGACTTTC. It encodes CAICVGRIGLNSGANVLTF.

The rearrangement links TRBV28 to TRBJ2-7; 7 bases fit TRBD1. The CDR3 spans 13 residues. Germline trimming cut 7 bases from V and 1 base from J; bases unmatched to any gene: 4. Germline lookup yields CDR1 MDHEN and CDR2 SYDVKM. The CDR3 region is CASNPTGSYEQYF. The CDR3, as DNA: TGTGCCAGCAATCCGACAGGGTCCTACGAGCAGTACTTC. Full variable domain (remainder filled in from reference TRBV28 and TRBJ2-7): DVKVTQSSRYLVKRTGEKVFLECVQDMDHENMFWYRQDPGLGLRLIYFSYDVKMKEKGDIPEGYSVSREKKERFSLILESASTNQTSMYLCASNPTGSYEQYFGPGTRLTVT.

This clonotype was counted only a few times. The chain recombines TRBV7-9 with TRBJ2-2, with D uncertain. The CDR3 extends over 11 amino acids. The germline V and J ends were trimmed by 5 bases and 8 bases, with 6 bases remaining between them. CDR1 and CDR2 (germline): SEHNR, FQNEAQ (reference sequence). The CDR3 reads CASSRTGELFF. CDR3 DNA: TGTGCCAGCAGCCGTACGGGGGAGCTGTTTTTT.

Concerning this clonotype itself: Given a much more abundant clone one base away, this may be a read error. The chain joins TRBV12-3 or TRBV12-4 to TRBJ2-2; 7 nucleotides align to TRBD1. The CDR3 is 16 residues long. Trimming took 10 bases from V and 1 from J; bases not matched to a gene: 12. CDR3 bases: TGTGCCATCACCGGACCCGGGACAGTGAACACCGGGGAGCTGTTTTTT. As protein: CAITGPGTVNTGELFF.

This clonotype was counted a few times. A much larger clone lies a single base off, so this may be a read error. The chain is built from TRBV10-2 and TRBJ2-3; TRBD2 matches 9 bases. Germline V gene data show CDR1 as WSHSY and CDR2 as SAAADI. This CDR3 is built from 16 residues. Here the CDR3 DNA reads TGCGCCAGCAGTGTTGATGTAGCGGGAGCGACAGGTACGCAGTATTTT. The encoded protein is CASSVDVAGATGTQYF.

The J gene is TRBJ2-7, the V gene TRBV5-6, with D unresolved. CDR3 size: 14 residues. The germline CDR1 and CDR2 sequences are SGHDT and YYEEEE. V was shortened by 6 bases and J by 4 bases, with 17 bases between the two germline ends. Here the CDR3 reads CASTSAPGRYEQYF. The CDR3 nucleotides read TGTGCCAGCACCTCAGCCCCCGGCAGATACGAGCAGTACTTC.

This sequence joins TRBV14 and TRBJ2-1; D ambiguous. V lost 4 bases, J lost 0 bases, and 13 bases lay in between. The CDR3 has 16 amino acids. Per the germline V gene, CDR1 is SGHDN and CDR2 is FVKESK. As DNA, the CDR3 is TGTGCCAGCAGCCTCCAATCTCCCAGCTCCTACAATGAGCAGTTCTTC. Protein sequence: CASSLQSPSSYNEQFF.